A selection of T cell receptor beta chains follows, all from one sample in a study of PD-1 blockade in mismatch repair-deficient tumors. Clones were sequenced by immunoSEQ multiplex PCR, and TCRdb holds only the in-frame ones, with some missing. The sample yields about 15,000 clones, approximately 80% seen once. No antigen has been assigned to these receptors. The sample consisted of cells cultured in vitro, taken from a patient treated with pembrolizumab. The source is an adult with mismatch repair-deficient cancer. The CDR3 runs from the conserved cysteine through the conserved F or W. A D gene is named only where the DNA matches it firmly. Part of the rows lack a size; the others show once, few, many or a class for expanded clones.

d_call j_call v_call clone_size cdr3_aa cdr3_nt
. TRBJ2-7 TRBV4-2 . CASSPPSGYGQYF TGTGCCAGCAGCCCCCCCTCGGGGTACGGGCAGTACTTC
TRBD2 TRBJ2-3 TRBV28 few CASSFRGRAYTQYF TGTGCCAGCAGTTTTCGGGGGAGGGCATATACGCAGTATTTT
. TRBJ1-1 TRBV9 . CASSVVGVQNTEAFF TGTGCCAGCAGCGTAGTGGGGGTCCAGAACACTGAAGCTTTCTTT
TRBD2 TRBJ2-7 TRBV7-2 . CASSLGTSGTYEQYF TGTGCCAGCAGCTTAGGGACTAGCGGGACGTACGAGCAGTACTTC
. TRBJ1-1 TRBV7-3 . CASSLIGGPNTEAFF TGTGCCAGCAGCTTAATCGGGGGCCCGAACACTGAAGCTTTCTTT
TRBD2 TRBJ2-1 TRBV5-1 . CASSLDLAGVDEQFF TGCGCCAGCAGCTTGGATCTAGCGGGAGTGGATGAGCAGTTCTTC
TRBD1 TRBJ1-1 TRBV6-1 once CASSVSGTAYTEAFF TGTGCCAGCAGTGTTTCCGGGACAGCCTACACTGAAGCTTTCTTT
. TRBJ1-5 TRBV11-2 . CASSLTDSNQPQHF TGTGCCAGCAGCTTGACCGATAGCAATCAGCCCCAGCATTTT
. TRBJ1-1 TRBV2 . CASSVSVNTEAFF TGTGCCAGCAGTGTATCCGTGAACACTGAAGCTTTCTTT
TRBD2 TRBJ2-7 TRBV18 . CASSTSGTSGRRVSYEQYF TGTGCCAGCTCCACATCCGGGACTAGCGGGAGGAGGGTATCCTACGAGCAGTACTTC
. TRBJ2-7 TRBV11-2 . CASSLGGIEQYF TGTGCCAGCAGCTTAGGAGGGATCGAGCAGTACTTC
. TRBJ1-3 TRBV29-1 . CSVVQGSNSGNTIYF TGCAGCGTTGTCCAGGGTTCAAACTCTGGAAACACCATATATTTT
TRBD2 TRBJ2-7 TRBV15 . CATSRGQAGEGYEQYF TGTGCCACCAGCAGGGGACAAGCGGGAGAGGGGTACGAGCAGTACTTC
. TRBJ2-1 TRBV19 . CASSIRGRRGGDEQFF TGTGCCAGTAGTATTAGGGGACGTCGGGGAGGCGATGAGCAGTTCTTC
. TRBJ2-7 TRBV5-6 few CASSLDYLGGRTYEQYF TGTGCCAGCAGCTTGGACTACCTGGGGGGCCGAACCTACGAGCAGTACTTC
. TRBJ2-5 TRBV7-6 . CASSLLGSRGETQYF TGTGCCAGCAGCTTACTTGGTTCCCGGGGAGAGACCCAGTACTTC
. TRBJ2-1 TRBV2 . CASSEKVVPPLYNEQFF TGTGCCAGCAGTGAGAAGGTCGTACCTCCCCTGTACAATGAGCAGTTCTTC
TRBD1 TRBJ1-2 TRBV29-1 . CSVEPQGARYGYTF TGCAGCGTTGAACCTCAGGGGGCTCGATATGGCTACACCTTC
TRBD2 TRBJ2-7 TRBV11-3 . CASSLFSGVSYEQYF TGTGCCAGCAGCTTATTTAGCGGGGTCTCCTACGAGCAGTACTTC
TRBD1 TRBJ1-5 TRBV19 . CASSITPGQGLRQPQHF TGTGCCAGTAGTATCACTCCGGGACAGGGGCTTCGTCAGCCCCAGCATTTT
. TRBJ2-1 TRBV9 few CASSVDSTYNEQFF TGTGCCAGCAGCGTAGACAGTACATACAATGAGCAGTTCTTC
. TRBJ2-5 TRBV7-2 . CASSHSGAAMQETQYF TGTGCCAGCAGCCATAGCGGAGCAGCGATGCAAGAGACCCAGTACTTC
. TRBJ1-6 TRBV10-3 . CAISEEGRGNSPLHF TGTGCCATCAGTGAGGAGGGAAGGGGTAATTCACCCCTCCACTTT
. TRBJ1-5 TRBV6-6 . CASSYIGGSNQPQHF TGTGCCAGCAGTTACATTGGGGGGTCCAATCAGCCCCAGCATTTT
. TRBJ2-2 TRBV28 . CASSFWPESRANTGELFF TGTGCCAGCAGTTTCTGGCCGGAGAGCAGGGCGAACACCGGGGAGCTGTTTTTT
TRBD1 TRBJ2-2 TRBV4-2 few CASSEGQGEELFF TGTGCCAGCAGCGAGGGACAGGGCGAGGAGCTGTTTTTT
. TRBJ1-6 TRBV7-2 . CASSHDRLRVPNSPLHF TGTGCCAGCAGTCACGACAGGCTGCGCGTCCCTAATTCACCCCTCCACTTT
TRBD1 TRBJ1-2 TRBV7-8 . CASSLAAGGYYGYTF TGTGCCAGCAGCTTAGCCGCAGGGGGCTACTATGGCTACACCTTC
. TRBJ2-2 TRBV27 . CASSSGYPNTGELFF TGTGCCAGCAGTTCCGGCTACCCGAACACCGGGGAGCTGTTTTTT
. TRBJ2-6 TRBV19 once CASSIRGSGANVLTF TGTGCCAGTAGTATAAGGGGGTCTGGGGCCAACGTCCTGACTTTC
. TRBJ1-1 TRBV5-3 . CARSLDEDSEAFF TGTGCCAGAAGCTTGGACGAGGACAGTGAAGCTTTCTTT
. TRBJ2-5 TRBV5-1 . CASAMVSEETQYF TGCGCCAGTGCAATGGTCTCAGAAGAGACCCAGTACTTC
TRBD1 TRBJ2-6 TRBV28 . CASSRTGQTGANVLTF TGTGCCAGCAGCCGGACAGGGCAGACTGGGGCCAACGTCCTGACTTTC
TRBD1 TRBJ1-1 TRBV4-1 . CASSQVRQGAKVTEAFF TGCGCCAGCAGCCAAGTCCGACAGGGGGCCAAGGTTACTGAAGCTTTCTTT
. TRBJ1-1 TRBV5-1 . CASSHGTSLFPPIMNTEAFF TGCGCCAGCAGCCACGGGACATCACTTTTCCCTCCCATTATGAACACTGAAGCTTTCTTT
. TRBJ2-4 TRBV18 . CASSPNSERGYIQYF TGTGCCAGCTCACCTAATAGCGAGAGGGGGTACATTCAGTACTTC
TRBD1 TRBJ2-3 TRBV19 . CASSNWDRVDTQYF TGTGCCAGTAGTAATTGGGACAGGGTTGATACGCAGTATTTT
TRBD1 TRBJ1-2 TRBV28 . CASSTGQGAYYGYTF TGTGCCAGCAGTACTGGACAGGGGGCTTACTATGGCTACACCTTC
TRBD2 TRBJ2-3 TRBV28 . CASSLGASGGKYF TGTGCCAGCAGTTTAGGGGCTAGCGGGGGAAAGTATTTT
. TRBJ1-6 TRBV7-6 . CASSQGTPDNSPLHF TGTGCCAGCAGTCAAGGGACCCCCGATAATTCACCCCTCCACTTT
. TRBJ1-5 TRBV7-9 . CASSLDGNQPQHF TGTGCCAGCAGCTTAGATGGGAATCAGCCCCAGCATTTT
. TRBJ2-7 TRBV10-2 once CASMLGYEQYF TGCGCCAGCATGCTAGGGTACGAGCAGTACTTC
. TRBJ2-5 TRBV4-1 . CASSQDGHAQYF TGCGCCAGCAGCCAAGACGGACATGCCCAGTACTTC
. TRBJ2-3 TRBV18 . CASSPLLADTQYF TGTGCCAGCTCACCACTCCTAGCAGATACGCAGTATTTT
TRBD2 TRBJ2-1 TRBV25-1 . CASSDEAGGVNEQFF TGTGCCAGCAGTGATGAAGCGGGAGGTGTGAATGAGCAGTTCTTC
. TRBJ2-2 TRBV29-1 . CSVDSGPANTGELFF TGCAGCGTTGATTCAGGGCCTGCGAACACCGGGGAGCTGTTTTTT
TRBD2 TRBJ2-1 TRBV2 once CASGGLAGVGEQFF TGTGCCAGCGGGGGACTAGCGGGAGTGGGAGAGCAGTTCTTC
. TRBJ1-1 TRBV19 . CASSTGASAFF TGTGCCAGTAGTACAGGGGCCTCCGCTTTCTTT
. TRBJ1-3 TRBV7-3 . CASSLIVDKPGNTIYF TGTGCCAGCAGCTTAATAGTGGATAAGCCTGGAAACACCATATATTTT
. TRBJ2-1 TRBV4-2 . CASSQGGSDVRNEQFF TGTGCCAGCAGCCAAGGGGGGTCCGACGTCAGAAATGAGCAGTTCTTC
. TRBJ1-5 TRBV11-2 . CASSLSFSGQPQHF TGTGCCAGCAGCTTATCGTTCTCGGGTCAGCCCCAGCATTTT
. TRBJ2-1 TRBV25-1 . CASSEWGTNEQFF TGTGCCAGCAGTGAATGGGGTACGAATGAGCAGTTCTTC